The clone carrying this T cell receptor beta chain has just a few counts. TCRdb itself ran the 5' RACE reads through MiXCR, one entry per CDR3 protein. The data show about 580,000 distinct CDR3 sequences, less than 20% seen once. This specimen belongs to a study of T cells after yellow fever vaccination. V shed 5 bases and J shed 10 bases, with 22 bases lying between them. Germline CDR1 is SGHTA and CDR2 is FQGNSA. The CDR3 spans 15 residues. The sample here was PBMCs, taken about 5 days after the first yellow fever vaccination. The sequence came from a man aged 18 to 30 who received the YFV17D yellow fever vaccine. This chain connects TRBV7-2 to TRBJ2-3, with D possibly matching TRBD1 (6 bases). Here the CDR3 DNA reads TGTGCCAGCAGCACACGGACAGCCCACATCACGTCGCAGTATTTT. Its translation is CASSTRTAHITSQYF.